One TCR beta chain is described in this entry. No antigen is known for it. This record comes from a study of T-cell memory formation after mild COVID-19. Study details: In these data, TCR clusters were largely donor specific.

General study results and limits: The main location of contracting CD4+ clones was CM and EM, and that of contracting CD8+ clones was EMRA. Day 37-peaking second-wave clones had unconfirmed SARS-CoV-2 specificity.

The CDR3 extends over 19 amino acids. Between the trimmed V and J ends, which lost 0 bases and 2 bases, there was a span of 21 bases. Germline CDR1 is LGHNA and CDR2 is YSLEER. A single record per CDR3 protein comes from TCRdb applying MiXCR to the 5' RACE reads. The top ten hold 11% to 15% of the sample, which has some 130,000 distinct CDR3 sequences, about 17% seen once. The source is an adult woman who had mild COVID-19 (a few samples of this study predate the infection). Cell type and time point are not known. The sample consisted of PBMCs or a T cell subset sorted from them (not recorded which). The chain carries TRBV4-3 and TRBJ2-3; weak D call: TRBD2 (5 bases). The CDR3 DNA reads TGCGCCAGCAGCCAAGATTGGGAGAATGAGGCTGCCTTCACAGATACGCAGTATTTT. Amino acid sequence: CASSQDWENEAAFTDTQYF.